This T cell receptor (beta chain) was found in a study of blood T cell repertoires in COVID-19. Source study methods: By means of reference gene primer amplification, nucleated cell counts were estimated. The method was immunoSEQ multiplex PCR; TCRdb's version includes in-frame clones alone and lacks a portion of them. V, J and clone size are taken as reported in that table, and D and trimming were inferred from the DNA itself. The table records just over 250,000 clones, 86% of them present only once. V was cut by 3 bases and J by 8 bases, with 13 bases left in between. The CDR3 spans 14 residues. Germline lookup yields CDR1 MNHEY and CDR2 SVGAGI.

This TCR derives from a man aged 40-49 years who had recovered from COVID-19. The sequenced sample was peripheral blood. The chain combines TRBV6-5 with TRBJ1-4; no clear D. In DNA form, the CDR3 reads TGTGCCAGCAGTTATTCGAGGGTGCCCGAAAAACTGTTTTTT. This encodes CASSYSRVPEKLFF.